The present entry profiles one T cell receptor beta chain with its context. The sample comes from a study of monozygotic twins with inflammatory bowel disease. This CDR3 spans 14 amino acids. Germline assignment: CDR1 SGHRS and CDR2 YFSETQ. TCRdb reanalyzed the 5' RACE reads and collapses them to one entry per CDR3 protein, without DNA. The sample's table shows some 400,000 distinct CDR3 sequences. This receptor was identified in a human donor with ulcerative colitis or Crohn's disease, or a healthy co-twin of an affected twin (not recorded which). The chain has TRBV5-1 and TRBJ2-7; as DNA is missing, the TRBD1 call by TCRdb cannot be tested. What was sequenced was blood. CDR3 sequence reads: CASSFGQAGYEQYF. Supplemented by reference TRBV5-1 and TRBJ2-7, the full variable domain reads KAGVTQTPRYLIKTRGQQVTLSCSPISGHRSVSWYQQTPGQGLQFLFEYFSETQRNKGNFPGRFSGRQFSNSRSEMNVSTLELGDSALYLCASSFGQAGYEQYFGPGTRLTVT.